The clone carrying this T cell receptor beta chain was observed many times. The antigen is not known. The V segment lost 6 bases and the J segment 5 bases; nucleotides outside the gene matches: 5. CDR1 is DFQATT and CDR2 is SNEGSKA in the germline V gene (reference sequence). This CDR3 has 12 residues. The data originate from a study of T-cell reconstitution after alpha-beta-depleted transplantation in children. Overall study results and limits: Alpha-beta T cells present about two months after transplant were reported to originate from several hundred expanded graft clones.

Preparation of the TCRbeta library used unique molecular identifiers. TCRdb recomputed calls from the PCR reads with MiXCR, one row per CDR3 protein. Found here are more than 400,000 distinct CDR3 sequences, around 10% of them singletons; the top ten hold 12% to 15%. Sequenced here: PBMCs, mostly from graft donor cells, sampled 180 days after TCRalphabeta/CD19-depleted stem cell transplant. The receptor was isolated from a female patient aged 2-10 years who had a stem cell transplant for aplastic anemia, so the T cells may come from the graft donor. The V gene is TRBV20-1, the J gene TRBJ2-5; 8 nucleotides agree with TRBD1. The CDR3 is CSARQGKETQYF. The CDR3, as DNA: TGCAGTGCGCGACAGGGGAAGGAGACCCAGTACTTC.